This T cell receptor beta chain was sequenced in a study of T cell responses to AZD1222 COVID-19 vaccine. Broader study findings: Along spike, vaccine-associated CD4 TCRs were found throughout, with dominance at 160-218 and 743-854. Targeting of unmutated variant regions was reportedly seen in nearly half of spike-specific TCRs. Donors, mostly white British, included more females; clonal diversity was possibly underestimated.

From germline, CDR1 is KGHDR and CDR2 SFDVKD. Trimming removed 0 bases from V and 7 bases from J; junction bases left unmatched: 3. The CDR3 consists of 15 residues. Second-dose schedules of about 4 or about 12 weeks were combined. Clones were read by immunoSEQ multiplex PCR, and TCRdb kept only the in-frame ones, dropping some. The sample includes 130,000 or so clones, approximately 82% of them seen just once. To note about this clone: Its matching antigen is unknown.

The TCR was taken from an adult who received the AZD1222 COVID-19 vaccine. Here the sequenced sample was peripheral blood, taken 28 days after the second AZD1222 dose. This chain joins TRBV24-1 and TRBJ2-2; TRBD1 matches at 8 bases. In DNA form, the CDR3 reads TGTGCCACCAGTGATTTGGACAGGGGACACGGGGAGCTGTTTTTT. The encoded protein is CATSDLDRGHGELFF.